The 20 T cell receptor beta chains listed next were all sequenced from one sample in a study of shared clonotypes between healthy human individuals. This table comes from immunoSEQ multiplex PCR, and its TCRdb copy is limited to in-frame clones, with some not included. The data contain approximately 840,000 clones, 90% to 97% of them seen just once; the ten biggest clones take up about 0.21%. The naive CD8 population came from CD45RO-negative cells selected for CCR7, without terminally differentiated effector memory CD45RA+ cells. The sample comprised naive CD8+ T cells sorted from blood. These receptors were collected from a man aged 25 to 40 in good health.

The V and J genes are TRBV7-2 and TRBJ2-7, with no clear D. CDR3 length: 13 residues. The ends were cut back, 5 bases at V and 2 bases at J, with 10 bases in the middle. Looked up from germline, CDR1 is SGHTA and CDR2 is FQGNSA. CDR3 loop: CASSPTPTYEQYF. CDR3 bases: TGTGCCAGCAGCCCGACACCTACCTACGAGCAGTACTTC.

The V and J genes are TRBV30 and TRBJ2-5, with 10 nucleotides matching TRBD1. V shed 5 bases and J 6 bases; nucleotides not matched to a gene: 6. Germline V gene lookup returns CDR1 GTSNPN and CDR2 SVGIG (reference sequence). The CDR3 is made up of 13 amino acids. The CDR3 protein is CAWGTGVGKTQYF. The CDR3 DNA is TGTGCCTGGGGGACAGGGGTGGGCAAGACCCAGTACTTC.

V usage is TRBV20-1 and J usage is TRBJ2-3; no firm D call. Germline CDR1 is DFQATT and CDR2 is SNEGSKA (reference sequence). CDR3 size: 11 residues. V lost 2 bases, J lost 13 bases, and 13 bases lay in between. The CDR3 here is CSARSTGSEYF. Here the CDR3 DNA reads TGCAGTGCTAGATCGACTGGGTCGGAGTATTTT.

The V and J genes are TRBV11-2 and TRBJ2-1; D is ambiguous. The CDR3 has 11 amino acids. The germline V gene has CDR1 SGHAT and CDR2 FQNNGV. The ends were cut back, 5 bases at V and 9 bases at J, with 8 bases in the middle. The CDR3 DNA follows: TGTGCCAGCAGCCCCCTTTCTGAGCAGTTCTTC. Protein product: CASSPLSEQFF.

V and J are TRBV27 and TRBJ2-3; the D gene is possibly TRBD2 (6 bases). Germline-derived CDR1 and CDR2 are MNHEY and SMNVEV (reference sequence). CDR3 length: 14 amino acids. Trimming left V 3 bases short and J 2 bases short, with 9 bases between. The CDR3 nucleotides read TGTGCCAGCAGTTTCTTAGCGGACACAGATACGCAGTATTTT. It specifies CASSFLADTDTQYF.

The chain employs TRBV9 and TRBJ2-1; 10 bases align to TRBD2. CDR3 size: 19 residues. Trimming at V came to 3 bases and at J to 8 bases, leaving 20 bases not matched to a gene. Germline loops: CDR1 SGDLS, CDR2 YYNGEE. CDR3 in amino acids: CASSALVLGLAELGDEQFF. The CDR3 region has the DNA TGTGCCAGCAGCGCCCTCGTCCTTGGACTAGCGGAGCTTGGCGATGAGCAGTTCTTC.

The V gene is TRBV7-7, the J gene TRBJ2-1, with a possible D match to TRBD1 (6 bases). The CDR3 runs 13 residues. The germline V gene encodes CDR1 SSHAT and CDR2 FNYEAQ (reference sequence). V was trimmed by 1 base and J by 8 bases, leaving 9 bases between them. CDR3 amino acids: CASSLGTGYEQFF. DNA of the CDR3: TGTGCCAGCAGCTTAGGCACAGGGTATGAGCAGTTCTTC.

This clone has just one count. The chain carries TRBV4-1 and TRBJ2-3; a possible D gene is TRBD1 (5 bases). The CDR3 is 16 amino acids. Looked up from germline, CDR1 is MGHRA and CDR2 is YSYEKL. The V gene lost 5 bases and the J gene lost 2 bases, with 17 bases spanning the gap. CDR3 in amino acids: CASSNLVQGPTDTQYF. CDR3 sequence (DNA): TGCGCCAGCAGCAATTTGGTTCAGGGCCCCACAGATACGCAGTATTTT.

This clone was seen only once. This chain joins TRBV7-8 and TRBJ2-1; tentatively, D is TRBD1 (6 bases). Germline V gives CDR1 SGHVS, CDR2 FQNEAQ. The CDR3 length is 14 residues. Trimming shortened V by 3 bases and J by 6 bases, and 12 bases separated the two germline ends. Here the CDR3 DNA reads TGTGCCAGCAGCTTGTATAGGGGGTTCAATGAGCAGTTCTTC. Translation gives CASSLYRGFNEQFF.

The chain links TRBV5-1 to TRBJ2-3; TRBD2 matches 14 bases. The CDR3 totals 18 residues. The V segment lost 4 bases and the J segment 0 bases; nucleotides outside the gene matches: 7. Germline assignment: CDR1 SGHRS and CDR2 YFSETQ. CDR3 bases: TGCGCCAGCAGCCCGGGACTAGCGGGAGATACTAGCACAGATACGCAGTATTTT. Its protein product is CASSPGLAGDTSTDTQYF. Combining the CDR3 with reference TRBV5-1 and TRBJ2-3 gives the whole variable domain KAGVTQTPRYLIKTRGQQVTLSCSPISGHRSVSWYQQTPGQGLQFLFEYFSETQRNKGNFPGRFSGRQFSNSRSEMNVSTLELGDSALYLCASSPGLAGDTSTDTQYFGPGTRLTVL.

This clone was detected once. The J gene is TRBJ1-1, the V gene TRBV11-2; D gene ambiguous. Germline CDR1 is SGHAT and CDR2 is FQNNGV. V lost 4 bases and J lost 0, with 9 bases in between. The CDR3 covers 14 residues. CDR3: CASSWGGLNTEAFF. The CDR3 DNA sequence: TGTGCCAGCAGCTGGGGTGGATTGAACACTGAAGCTTTCTTT. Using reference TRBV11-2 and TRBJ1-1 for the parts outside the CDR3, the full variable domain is EAGVAQSPRYKIIEKRQSVAFWCNPISGHATLYWYQQILGQGPKLLIQFQNNGVVDDSQLPKDRFSAERLKGVDSTLKIQPAKLEDSAVYLCASSWGGLNTEAFFGQGTRLTVV.

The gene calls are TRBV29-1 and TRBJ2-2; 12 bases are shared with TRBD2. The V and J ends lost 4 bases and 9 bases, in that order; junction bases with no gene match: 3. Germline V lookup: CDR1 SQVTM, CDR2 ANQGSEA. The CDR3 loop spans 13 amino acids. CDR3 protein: CSVVLAGGRELFF. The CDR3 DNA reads TGCAGCGTTGTTCTAGCGGGAGGGCGGGAGCTGTTTTTT.

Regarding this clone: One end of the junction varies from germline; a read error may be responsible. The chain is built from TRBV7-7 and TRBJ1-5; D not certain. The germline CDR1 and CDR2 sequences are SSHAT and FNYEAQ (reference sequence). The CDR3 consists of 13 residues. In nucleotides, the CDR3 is TGTGCTAGCAGCTTGTCGTGGAATCAGCCCCAGCATTTT. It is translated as CASSLSWNQPQHF.

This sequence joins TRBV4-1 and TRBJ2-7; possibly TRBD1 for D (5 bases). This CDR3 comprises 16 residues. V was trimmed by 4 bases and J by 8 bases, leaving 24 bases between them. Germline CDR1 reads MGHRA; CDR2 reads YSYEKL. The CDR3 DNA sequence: TGCGCCAGCAGCCCCGCGACCCTCATGGGGCGGCAACAGCAGTACTTC. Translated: CASSPATLMGRQQQYF.

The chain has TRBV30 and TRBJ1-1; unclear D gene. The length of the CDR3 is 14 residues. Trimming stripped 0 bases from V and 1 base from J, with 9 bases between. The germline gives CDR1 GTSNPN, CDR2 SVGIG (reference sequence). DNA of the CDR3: TGTGCCTGGAGTGTAGACTCAGGGAACACTGAAGCTTTCTTT. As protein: CAWSVDSGNTEAFF.

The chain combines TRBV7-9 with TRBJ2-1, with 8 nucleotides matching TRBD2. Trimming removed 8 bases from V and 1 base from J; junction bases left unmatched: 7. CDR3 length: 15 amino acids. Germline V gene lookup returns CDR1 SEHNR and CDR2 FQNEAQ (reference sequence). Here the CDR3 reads CASGGIAGSYNEQFF. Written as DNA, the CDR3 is TGTGCCAGCGGGGGAATAGCGGGATCCTACAATGAGCAGTTCTTC.

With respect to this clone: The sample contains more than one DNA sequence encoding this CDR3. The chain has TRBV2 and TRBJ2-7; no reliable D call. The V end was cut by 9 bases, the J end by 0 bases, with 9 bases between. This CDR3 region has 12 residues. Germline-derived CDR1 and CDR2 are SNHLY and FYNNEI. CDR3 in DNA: TGTGCCAGTGGTCAGAGCTCCTACGAGCAGTACTTC. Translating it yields CASGQSSYEQYF.

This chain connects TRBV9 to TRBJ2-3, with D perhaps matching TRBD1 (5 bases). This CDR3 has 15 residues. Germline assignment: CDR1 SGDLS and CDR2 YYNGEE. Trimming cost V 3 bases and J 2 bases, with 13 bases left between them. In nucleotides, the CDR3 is TGTGCCAGCAGCGGTCAGGGTCGTGACACAGATACGCAGTATTTT. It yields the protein CASSGQGRDTDTQYF.

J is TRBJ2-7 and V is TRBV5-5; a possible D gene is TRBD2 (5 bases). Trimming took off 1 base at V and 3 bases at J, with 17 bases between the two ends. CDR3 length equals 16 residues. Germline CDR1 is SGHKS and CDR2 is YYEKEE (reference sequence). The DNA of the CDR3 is TGTGCCAGCAGCTTGTATCCCGAGGGCTCGGGCTACGAGCAGTACTTC. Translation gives CASSLYPEGSGYEQYF.

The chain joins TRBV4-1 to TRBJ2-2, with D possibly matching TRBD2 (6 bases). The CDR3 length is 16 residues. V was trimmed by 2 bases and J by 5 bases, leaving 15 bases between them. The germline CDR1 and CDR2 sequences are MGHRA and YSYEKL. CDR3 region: CASSQLANQETGELFF. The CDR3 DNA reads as TGCGCCAGCAGCCAACTAGCGAACCAGGAGACCGGGGAGCTGTTTTTT.